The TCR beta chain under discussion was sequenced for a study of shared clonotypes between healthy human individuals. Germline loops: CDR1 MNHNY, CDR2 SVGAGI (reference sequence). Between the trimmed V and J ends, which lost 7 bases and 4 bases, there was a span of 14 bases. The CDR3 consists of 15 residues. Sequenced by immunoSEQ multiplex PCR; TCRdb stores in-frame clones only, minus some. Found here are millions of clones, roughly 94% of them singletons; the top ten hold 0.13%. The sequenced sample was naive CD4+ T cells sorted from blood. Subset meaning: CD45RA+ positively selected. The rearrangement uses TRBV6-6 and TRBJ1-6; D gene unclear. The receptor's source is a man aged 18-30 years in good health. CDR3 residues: CASTKLGRYNSPLHF. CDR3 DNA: TGTGCCAGCACGAAATTAGGGAGATATAATTCACCCCTCCACTTT.